This T cell receptor beta chain originates from a study of Graves' ophthalmopathy and Graves' hyperthyroidism. Moderately to severely active ophthalmopathy under 3 months, CAS at least 3, NOSPECS at least 4. The diagnosis was founded upon clinical symptoms, serum thyroxine, TRAb, thyroid ultrasound and orbital computed tomography. V lost 5 bases to trimming and J lost 5 bases, with 9 bases between them. This CDR3 contains 12 residues. The germline gives CDR1 LNHDA, CDR2 SQIVND (reference sequence). This clonotype was detected ten times or more. Its target is not known. RNA transcripts were the template, and TCR beta CDR3 regions were amplified from them. Following a first-round RT-PCR that used HTBI primers, a second-round multiplex PCR was carried out. Each CDR3 protein gets one entry after TCRdb re-called the multiplex PCR reads with MiXCR. Of 45,000 to 60,000 distinct CDR3 sequences in the sample, roughly half were seen once.

Study conclusions and caveats: Prediction of ophthalmopathy progression reached roughly 68% sensitivity and roughly 72% specificity. Most thyroid clonotypes expanded beyond 0.001 frequency were also found in blood.

The sample was peripheral blood. The J gene is TRBJ2-5, the V gene TRBV19; D uncertain. This receptor was obtained from an adult woman with Graves' ophthalmopathy. CDR3 amino acids: CASSEFGETQYF. CDR3 in DNA: TGTGCCAGTAGTGAGTTCGGGGAGACCCAGTACTTC.